This T cell receptor beta chain was observed in a study of T cells in Graves' hyperthyroidism and ophthalmopathy. Uncontrolled infection, other autoimmune disease, pregnancy or lactation excluded patients. Out of around 10 ml of fresh peripheral blood came the PBMCs. Germline lookup yields CDR1 LNHNV and CDR2 YYDKDF (reference sequence). The CDR3 covers 16 residues. Trimming removed 0 bases at V and 2 bases at J, with 13 bases between. In this sample, this clonotype turned up many times. Its antigen is still unknown. RNA transcripts were the template for amplifying TCR beta CDR3 regions. The HTBI primer set was used in a first-round RT-PCR of the TCR CDR3. TCRdb re-derived calls from the multiplex PCR reads in MiXCR, one entry per CDR3 protein. This table holds under 350,000 distinct CDR3 sequences, around 23% found once. Study-level findings and limits: Blood samples included most of the expanded thyroid clonotypes exceeding 0.001.

This TCR derives from a woman aged 50 to 60 with Graves' hyperthyroidism. Sequenced material: blood. This sequence joins TRBV15 and TRBJ2-5; TRBD1 might be the D (6 bases). This CDR3 is CATSRDYLDRQETQYF. The CDR3 DNA is TGTGCCACCAGCAGAGATTACCTCGACAGGCAAGAGACCCAGTACTTC.